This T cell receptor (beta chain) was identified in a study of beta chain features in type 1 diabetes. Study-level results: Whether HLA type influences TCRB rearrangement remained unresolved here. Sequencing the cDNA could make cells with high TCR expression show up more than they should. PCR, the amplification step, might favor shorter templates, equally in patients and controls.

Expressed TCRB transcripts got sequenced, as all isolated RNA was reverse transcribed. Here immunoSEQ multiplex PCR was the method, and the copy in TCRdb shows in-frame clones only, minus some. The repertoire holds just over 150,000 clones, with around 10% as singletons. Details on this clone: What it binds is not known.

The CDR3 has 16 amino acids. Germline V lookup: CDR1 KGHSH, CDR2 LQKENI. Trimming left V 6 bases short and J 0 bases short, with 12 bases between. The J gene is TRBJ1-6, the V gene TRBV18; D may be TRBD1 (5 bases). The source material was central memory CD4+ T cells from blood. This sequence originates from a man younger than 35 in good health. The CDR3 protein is CASSPGGSSYNSPLHF. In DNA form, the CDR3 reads TGTGCCAGCTCTCCGGGGGGAAGCTCCTATAATTCACCCCTCCACTTT.